This TCR beta chain originates from a study of metastatic and nonmetastatic thyroid tumors. Background on the study: Repertoires from malignant and benign thyroid patients were compared across blood and tumor or nodule tissue.

V lost 5 bases, J lost 0 bases, and 4 bases stayed unmatched. Germline lookup yields CDR1 LNHDA and CDR2 SQIVND (reference sequence). The CDR3 totals 16 residues. TCRdb used MiXCR to call clones anew from the PCR reads. The sample has some 50,000 clones, roughly 23% seen once. This clone was recorded a few times. Its target is not known. Regarding the study as a whole: Relative to benign nodules, malignant thyroid tumors were reportedly characterized by significantly elevated TCR beta diversity in blood and tumor.

Each patient came to thyroid surgery without any prior treatment (of any kind). J is TRBJ2-7 and V is TRBV19, with 13 positions matching TRBD2. The sequenced material came from blood. The TCR sequence derives from a male donor with papillary thyroid cancer or a benign thyroid nodule (not recorded which). Some clones in this sample may be carry-over from other donors' samples. The CDR3 region is CASSSRLAGGSYEQYF. DNA of the CDR3: TGTGCCAGTAGTTCCCGACTAGCGGGGGGCTCCTACGAGCAGTACTTC.